Each of the 3 T cell receptor beta chains below was sequenced from the same sample in a study of regulatory T cells in long-lasting Graves disease. Arm-PCR with iRepertoire HTBI primers amplified the CDR3 regions for these TCR beta libraries. TCRdb re-analysed the multiplex PCR reads in MiXCR, keeping a single row per CDR3 protein. Of 300,000 to 350,000 distinct CDR3 sequences listed, 20% are singletons. Time point of the sample: persistent/refractory GD, antithyroid drugs over 5 years with positive TRAb. RNA isolated from PBMCs was used to make the TCR library. The material was peripheral blood mononuclear cells (PBMCs), obtained when the disease was refractory, from a patient treated with antithyroid drugs. Receptors were obtained from a female donor with Graves disease.

Worth noting for this clonotype: This sequence may be a read error, since a much larger clone differs from it by one base. The rearrangement joins TRBV6-2 or TRBV6-3 to TRBJ1-1; D call uncertain. CDR1 and CDR2 from the germline V gene are MNHEY and SVGEGT. The CDR3 spans 15 residues. The CDR3 spells CASSYRNVPNTEASF. CDR3 nucleotides: TGTGCCAGCAGTTACCGCAATGTCCCCAACACTGAAGCTTCCTTT.

The chain carries TRBV7-9 and TRBJ1-5, with 11 bases matching TRBD1. Germline V gene sequence: CDR1 SEHNR, CDR2 FQNEAQ (reference sequence). The CDR3 runs 12 residues. The trim removed 8 bases at V and 7 bases at J, leaving 1 base unmatched. The CDR3 DNA reads as TGTGCCAGCCGGACAGGGGGCCAGCCCCAGCATTTT. Translated, it gives CASRTGGQPQHF.

In this sample, this clonotype turned up a few times. The chain is built from TRBV20-1 and TRBJ1-6; possible D gene TRBD1, 5 bases. Trimming took 0 bases from V and 6 from J, leaving 18 bases between them. CDR3 size: 17 residues. Germline loops: CDR1 DFQATT, CDR2 SNEGSKA (reference sequence). The CDR3 nucleotides read TGCAGTGCTAGAGATCGAAAAATTGGGGCGAGTAATTCACCCCTCCACTTT. The encoded protein is CSARDRKIGASNSPLHF.